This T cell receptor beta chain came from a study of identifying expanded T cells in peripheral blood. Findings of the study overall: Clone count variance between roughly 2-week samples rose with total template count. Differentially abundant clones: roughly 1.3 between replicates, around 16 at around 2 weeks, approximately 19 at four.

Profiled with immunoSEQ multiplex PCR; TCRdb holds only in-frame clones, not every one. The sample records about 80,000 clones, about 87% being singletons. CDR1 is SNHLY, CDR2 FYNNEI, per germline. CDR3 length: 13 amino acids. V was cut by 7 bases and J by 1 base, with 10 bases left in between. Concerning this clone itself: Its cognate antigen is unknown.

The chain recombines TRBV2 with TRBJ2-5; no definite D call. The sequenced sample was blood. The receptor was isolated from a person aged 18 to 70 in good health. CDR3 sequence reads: CASKRRIQETQYF. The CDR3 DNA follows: TGTGCCAGCAAGAGGCGCATCCAAGAGACCCAGTACTTC. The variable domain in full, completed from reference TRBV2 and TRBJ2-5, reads EPEVTQTPSHQVTQMGQEVILRCVPISNHLYFYWYRQILGQKVEFLVSFYNNEISEKSEIFDDQFSVERPDGSNFTLKIRSTKLEDSAMYFCASKRRIQETQYFGPGTRLLVL.